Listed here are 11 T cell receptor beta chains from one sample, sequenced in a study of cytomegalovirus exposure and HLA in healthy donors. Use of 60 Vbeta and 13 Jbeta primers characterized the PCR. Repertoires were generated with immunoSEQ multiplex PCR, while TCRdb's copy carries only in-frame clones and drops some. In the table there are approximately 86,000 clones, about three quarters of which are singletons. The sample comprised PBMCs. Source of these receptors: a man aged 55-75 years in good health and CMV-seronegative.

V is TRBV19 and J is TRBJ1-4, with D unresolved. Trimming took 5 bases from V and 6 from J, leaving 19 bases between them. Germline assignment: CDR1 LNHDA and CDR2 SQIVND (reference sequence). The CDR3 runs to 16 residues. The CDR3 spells CASSEASQIGYEKLFF. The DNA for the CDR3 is TGTGCCAGTAGTGAGGCGTCCCAAATCGGGTATGAAAAACTGTTTTTT.

The CDR3 region is CASSVGTSGYSYEQYF. DNA of the CDR3: TGTGCCAGCAGTGTTGGGACTAGTGGGTATTCTTACGAGCAGTACTTC. The chain joins TRBV6-1 to TRBJ2-7; TRBD2 aligns across 8 bases. Germline loops: CDR1 MNHNS, CDR2 SASEGT. This CDR3 is 16 amino acids long. V trimming: 4 bases; J trimming: 4 bases; junction bases outside the gene matches: 12.

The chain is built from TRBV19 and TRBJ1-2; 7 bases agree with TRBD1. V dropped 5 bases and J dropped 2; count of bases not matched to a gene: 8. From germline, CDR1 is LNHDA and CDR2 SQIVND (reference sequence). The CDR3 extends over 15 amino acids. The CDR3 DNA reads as TGTGCCAGTAGTGCACAGGGGAATGCGAACTATGGCTACACCTTC. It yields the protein CASSAQGNANYGYTF.

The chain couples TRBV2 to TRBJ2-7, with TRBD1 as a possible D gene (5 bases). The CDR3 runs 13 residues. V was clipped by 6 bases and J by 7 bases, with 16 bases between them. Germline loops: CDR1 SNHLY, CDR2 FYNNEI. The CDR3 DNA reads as TGTGCCAGCAGCTCTGGGCCCCAGGGTGAGCAGTACTTC. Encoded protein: CASSSGPQGEQYF.

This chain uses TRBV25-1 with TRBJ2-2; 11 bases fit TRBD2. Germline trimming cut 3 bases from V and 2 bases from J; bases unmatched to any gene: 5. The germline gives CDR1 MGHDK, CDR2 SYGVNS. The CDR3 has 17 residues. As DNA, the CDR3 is TGTGCCAGCAGTGATCTAGCGGGGGGCCGAAACACCGGGGAGCTGTTTTTT. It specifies CASSDLAGGRNTGELFF.

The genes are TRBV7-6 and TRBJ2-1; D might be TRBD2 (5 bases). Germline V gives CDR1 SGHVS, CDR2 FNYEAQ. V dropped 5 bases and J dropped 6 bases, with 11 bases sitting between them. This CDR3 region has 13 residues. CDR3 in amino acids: CASSPLDPNEQFF. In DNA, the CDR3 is TGTGCCAGCAGCCCACTAGACCCCAATGAGCAGTTCTTC.

For the CDR3, the DNA is TGTGCCAGCAGCGAAGGGACTAGGCCGCGCGAGCAGTACTTC. Protein product: CASSEGTRPREQYF. J is TRBJ2-7 and V is TRBV5-4, with TRBD2 identical over 8 bases. CDR1 SGHNT and CDR2 YYREEE come from the germline V gene (reference sequence). Trimming took 4 bases from V and 6 from J; bases not matched to a gene: 9. The CDR3 extends over 14 amino acids. The full variable domain, with the rest looked up from reference TRBV5-4 and TRBJ2-7, is ETGVTQSPTHLIKTRGQQVTLRCSSQSGHNTVSWYQQALGQGPQFIFQYYREEENGRGNFPPRFSGLQFPNYSSELNVNALELDDSALYLCASSEGTRPREQYFGPGTRLTVT.

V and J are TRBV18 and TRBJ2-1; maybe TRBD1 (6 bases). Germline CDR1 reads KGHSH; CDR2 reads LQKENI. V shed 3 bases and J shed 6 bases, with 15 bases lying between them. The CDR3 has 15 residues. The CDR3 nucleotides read TGTGCCAGCTCACCTGGGGGCGACGTTTTCAATGAGCAGTTCTTC. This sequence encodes CASSPGGDVFNEQFF.

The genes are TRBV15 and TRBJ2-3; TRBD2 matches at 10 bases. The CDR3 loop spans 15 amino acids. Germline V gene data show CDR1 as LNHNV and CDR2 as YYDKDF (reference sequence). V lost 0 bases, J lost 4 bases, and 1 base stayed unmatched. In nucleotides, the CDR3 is TGTGCCACCAGCAGAGAGAGCGGGGGGGCAGATACGCAGTATTTT. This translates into CATSRESGGADTQYF.

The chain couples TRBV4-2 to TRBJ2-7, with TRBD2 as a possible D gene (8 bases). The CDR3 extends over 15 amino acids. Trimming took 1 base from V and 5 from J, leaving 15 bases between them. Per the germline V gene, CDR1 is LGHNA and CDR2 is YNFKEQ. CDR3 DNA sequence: TGTGCCAGCAGCCAAGTTACGGGAGGGGGCGACGAGCAGTACTTC. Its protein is CASSQVTGGGDEQYF.

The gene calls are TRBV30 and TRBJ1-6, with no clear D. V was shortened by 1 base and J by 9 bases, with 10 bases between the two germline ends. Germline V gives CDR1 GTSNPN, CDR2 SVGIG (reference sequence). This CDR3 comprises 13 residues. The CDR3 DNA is TGTGCCTGGAGTGAATTGTCGGGTTCACCCCTCCACTTT. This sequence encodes CAWSELSGSPLHF.